The rows below give T cell receptor beta chains drawn from one sample of a study of cytomegalovirus exposure and HLA in healthy donors. Here immunoSEQ multiplex PCR was the method, and the copy in TCRdb shows in-frame clones only, minus some. The sample totals around 100,000 clones; its top ten clones hold 3.5%. The specimen was PBMCs. Receptor source: a man in his forties in good health and CMV-seronegative. The CDR3 runs from the conserved cysteine through the conserved F or W. Each record gives: J gene, V gene, D gene, CDR3 protein, CDR3 DNA. A D gene is named only where the DNA matches it firmly.

J: TRBJ1-2; V: TRBV7-9; D: .; CDR3: CASSQTTATRPYGYTF; DNA: TGTGCCAGCAGCCAAACGACAGCTACCAGGCCCTATGGCTACACCTTC
J: TRBJ2-6; V: TRBV7-2; D: TRBD1; CDR3: CASSLGQGHRANVLTF; DNA: TGTGCCAGCAGCTTAGGACAGGGTCATCGGGCCAACGTCCTGACTTTC
J: TRBJ1-2; V: TRBV9; D: TRBD1; CDR3: CASSVGTGVGYGYTF; DNA: TGTGCCAGCAGCGTCGGGACAGGGGTGGGATATGGCTACACCTTC
J: TRBJ2-7; V: TRBV7-7; D: .; CDR3: CASSLGAGRSYEQYF; DNA: TGTGCCAGCAGCTTAGGGGCGGGAAGATCCTACGAGCAGTACTTC
J: TRBJ2-1; V: TRBV5-8; D: TRBD2; CDR3: CASSLGVGLAFNEQFF; DNA: TGTGCCAGCAGCTTGGGTGTTGGACTAGCGTTTAATGAGCAGTTCTTC
J: TRBJ2-5; V: TRBV4-1; D: TRBD2; CDR3: CASSQEPGTKETRYF; DNA: TGCGCCAGCAGCCAAGAACCCGGGACTAAAGAGACCCGGTACTTC
J: TRBJ2-7; V: TRBV19; D: TRBD2; CDR3: CASSIGAGEGYEQYF; DNA: TGTGCCAGTAGTATAGGGGCGGGAGAAGGCTACGAGCAGTACTTC
J: TRBJ2-2; V: TRBV30; D: .; CDR3: CAWAGSTGELFF; DNA: TGTGCCTGGGCCGGGAGCACCGGGGAGCTGTTTTTT
J: TRBJ2-7; V: TRBV7-2; D: .; CDR3: CASSWGAGASYEQYF; DNA: TGTGCCAGCAGCTGGGGGGCGGGGGCCTCCTACGAGCAGTACTTC
J: TRBJ1-6; V: TRBV6-5; D: TRBD1; CDR3: CASSGDRVRSPLHF; DNA: TGTGCCAGCAGTGGGGACAGGGTACGGTCACCCCTCCACTTT
J: TRBJ2-5; V: TRBV13; D: .; CDR3: CASSLKGVQETQYF; DNA: TGTGCCAGCAGCTTAAAGGGAGTTCAAGAGACCCAGTACTTC
J: TRBJ1-2; V: TRBV7-9; D: TRBD1; CDR3: CASSQSGGQRRNYGYTF; DNA: TGTGCCAGCAGCCAATCTGGGGGACAGAGACGGAACTATGGCTACACCTTC
J: TRBJ2-3; V: TRBV5-6; D: TRBD2; CDR3: CASSLLAGPSNTQYF; DNA: TGTGCCAGCAGCTTACTAGCGGGACCATCCAATACGCAGTATTTT
J: TRBJ2-4; V: TRBV4-3; D: TRBD1; CDR3: CASSQGQGFQNIQYF; DNA: TGCGCCAGCAGCCAAGGACAGGGGTTCCAAAACATTCAGTACTTC
J: TRBJ2-1; V: TRBV7-2; D: .; CDR3: CASSFGGMNEQFF; DNA: TGTGCCAGCAGCTTTGGGGGGATGAATGAGCAGTTCTTC
J: TRBJ1-5; V: TRBV5-3; D: TRBD1; CDR3: CARSRGDRDSNQPQHF; DNA: TGTGCCAGAAGCCGAGGAGACAGGGATAGCAATCAGCCCCAGCATTTT
J: TRBJ1-2; V: TRBV4-3; D: .; CDR3: CASSQDRLQVMGGYTF; DNA: TGCGCCAGCAGCCAAGATCGATTACAGGTGATGGGTGGCTACACCTTC
J: TRBJ1-4; V: TRBV2; D: .; CDR3: CASSEGGEKLFF; DNA: TGTGCCAGCAGTGAAGGCGGAGAAAAACTGTTTTTT
J: TRBJ2-2; V: TRBV6-5; D: TRBD2; CDR3: CASSRREYDGELFF; DNA: TGTGCCAGCAGTAGGCGGGAGTACGACGGGGAGCTGTTTTTT
J: TRBJ2-1; V: TRBV27; D: .; CDR3: CASSFGQEQFF; DNA: TGTGCCAGCAGTTTTGGGCAGGAGCAGTTCTTC
J: TRBJ2-5; V: TRBV10-3; D: TRBD1; CDR3: CAISGGQDARYF; DNA: TGTGCCATCAGTGGTGGACAGGACGCGAGGTACTTC
J: TRBJ2-3; V: TRBV5-1; D: .; CDR3: CASSLRQRDTQYF; DNA: TGCGCCAGCAGCTTGAGGCAGAGGGATACGCAGTATTTT
J: TRBJ2-1; V: TRBV27; D: TRBD2; CDR3: CASSTTSGRTYNEQFF; DNA: TGTGCCAGCAGTACCACTAGCGGGAGAACTTACAATGAGCAGTTCTTC
J: TRBJ2-7; V: TRBV10-2; D: .; CDR3: CASSPSGPGLKVYEQYF; DNA: TGCGCCAGCAGCCCCTCTGGGCCCGGATTAAAGGTCTACGAGCAGTACTTC
J: TRBJ1-5; V: TRBV7-7; D: .; CDR3: CASSVDRSNSNQPQHF; DNA: TGTGCCAGCAGCGTCGACAGGAGCAATAGCAATCAGCCCCAGCATTTT
J: TRBJ2-1; V: TRBV9; D: TRBD2; CDR3: CASTWGSSGWDNEQFF; DNA: TGTGCCAGCACATGGGGGTCTAGCGGGTGGGACAATGAGCAGTTCTTC
J: TRBJ1-2; V: TRBV7-9; D: .; CDR3: CASSLGDISNYGYTF; DNA: TGTGCCAGCAGCTTAGGGGACATTTCTAACTATGGCTACACCTTC
J: TRBJ2-3; V: TRBV27; D: .; CDR3: CASSLSTGRTDTQYF; DNA: TGTGCCAGCAGTTTATCGACAGGCCGCACAGATACGCAGTATTTT
J: TRBJ1-2; V: TRBV30; D: TRBD1; CDR3: CAWSRDSSLYGYTF; DNA: TGTGCCTGGAGTCGGGACAGCTCTCTCTATGGCTACACCTTC
J: TRBJ2-7; V: TRBV7-2; D: .; CDR3: CASSLEAGDSYEQYF; DNA: TGTGCCAGCAGCTTAGAAGCGGGTGACTCCTACGAGCAGTACTTC
J: TRBJ2-7; V: TRBV12-2; D: .; CDR3: CASRFCREELDGEQYF; DNA: TGTGCAAGTCGCTTTTGCAGGGAGGAATTGGATGGCGAGCAGTACTTC
J: TRBJ2-2; V: TRBV9; D: TRBD2; CDR3: CASSVTSGNTGELFF; DNA: TGTGCCAGCAGCGTGACTAGCGGAAACACCGGGGAGCTGTTTTTT
J: TRBJ2-3; V: TRBV5-1; D: TRBD1; CDR3: CASRVMTGARSSTDTQYF; DNA: TGCGCCAGCAGGGTAATGACAGGGGCCCGGTCTAGCACAGATACGCAGTATTTT
J: TRBJ2-1; V: TRBV5-4; D: TRBD2; CDR3: CASSLLAGGDNEQFF; DNA: TGTGCCAGCAGCTTGCTGGCGGGAGGGGACAATGAGCAGTTCTTC
J: TRBJ2-2; V: TRBV6-1; D: .; CDR3: CASSSGILNTGELFF; DNA: TGTGCCAGCAGTTCCGGGATACTGAACACCGGGGAGCTGTTTTTT
J: TRBJ1-6; V: TRBV4-3; D: .; CDR3: CASSQDPGVNSPLHF; DNA: TGCGCCAGCAGCCAAGATCCGGGGGTTAATTCACCCCTCCACTTT
J: TRBJ1-2; V: TRBV9; D: .; CDR3: CTSSGEDGLYGYTF; DNA: TGTACCAGCAGCGGAGAGGACGGACTCTATGGCTACACCTTC
J: TRBJ2-4; V: TRBV4-3; D: TRBD1; CDR3: CASSQGMGQGNIQYF; DNA: TGCGCCAGCAGCCAAGGGATGGGACAGGGGAACATTCAGTACTTC
J: TRBJ2-7; V: TRBV10-2; D: TRBD2; CDR3: CASSEPGGVREQYF; DNA: TGCGCCAGCAGTGAGCCGGGAGGGGTCCGCGAGCAGTACTTC
J: TRBJ2-4; V: TRBV9; D: TRBD2; CDR3: CASSPHTREGRNIQYF; DNA: TGTGCCAGCAGCCCACATACGCGGGAGGGCCGGAACATTCAGTACTTC
J: TRBJ1-5; V: TRBV28; D: .; CDR3: CATSAGGSNQPQHF; DNA: TGTGCCACCTCGGCGGGAGGGAGCAATCAGCCCCAGCATTTT
J: TRBJ1-5; V: TRBV28; D: TRBD1; CDR3: CASRVDRGDVRNQPQHF; DNA: TGTGCCAGCAGAGTTGACAGGGGAGACGTGCGGAATCAGCCCCAGCATTTT
J: TRBJ2-1; V: TRBV29-1; D: TRBD1; CDR3: CSAQKGAVNYNEQFF; DNA: TGCAGCGCCCAAAAGGGGGCGGTAAACTACAATGAGCAGTTCTTC
J: TRBJ1-2; V: TRBV19; D: TRBD1; CDR3: CASTADRDYGYTF; DNA: TGTGCCAGTACCGCGGACAGGGACTATGGCTACACCTTC
J: TRBJ2-7; V: TRBV28; D: TRBD1; CDR3: CASSSGQSSYEQYF; DNA: TGTGCCAGCAGTTCGGGACAGAGCTCCTACGAGCAGTACTTC
J: TRBJ1-6; V: TRBV14; D: .; CDR3: CASSQERGFGSPLHF; DNA: TGTGCCAGCAGCCAAGAGAGAGGTTTTGGCTCACCCCTCCACTTT
J: TRBJ2-3; V: TRBV5-4; D: .; CDR3: CASSPPLGQGADTQYF; DNA: TGTGCCAGCAGCCCCCCCTTAGGGCAGGGTGCAGATACGCAGTATTTT
J: TRBJ2-5; V: TRBV7-8; D: .; CDR3: CASSPRGSGGPLQETQYF; DNA: TGTGCCAGCAGCCCCCGGGGTAGCGGAGGTCCTCTTCAAGAGACCCAGTACTTC
J: TRBJ1-2; V: TRBV29-1; D: .; CDR3: CSVEDGGARDGYTF; DNA: TGCAGCGTTGAGGATGGGGGGGCTCGGGATGGCTACACCTTC
J: TRBJ2-5; V: TRBV5-6; D: .; CDR3: CASSDAATQYF; DNA: TGTGCCAGCAGCGATGCGGCGACCCAGTACTTC
J: TRBJ1-1; V: TRBV2; D: .; CDR3: CASIRTRNTEAFF; DNA: TGTGCCAGCATACGGACACGGAACACTGAAGCTTTCTTT
J: TRBJ1-1; V: TRBV7-2; D: .; CDR3: CASSSPWGAGTEAFF; DNA: TGTGCCAGCAGCTCACCGTGGGGCGCTGGGACTGAAGCTTTCTTT
J: TRBJ2-7; V: TRBV28; D: .; CDR3: CASSNPDRTYEQYF; DNA: TGTGCCAGCAGTAATCCGGACAGAACCTACGAGCAGTACTTC
J: TRBJ1-6; V: TRBV13; D: TRBD1; CDR3: CASSPRDSDNSPLHF; DNA: TGTGCCAGCAGCCCCCGGGACAGCGATAATTCACCCCTCCACTTT
J: TRBJ2-7; V: TRBV7-7; D: .; CDR3: CASSLGLDDEQYF; DNA: TGTGCCAGCAGCCTGGGCCTCGACGACGAGCAGTACTTC